This T cell receptor (beta chain) was recovered during a study of T cell responses to AZD1222 COVID-19 vaccine. Overall study: Investigators merged groups given second doses at roughly 4 or roughly 12 weeks.

Sequencing was performed with immunoSEQ multiplex PCR; in TCRdb, only in-frame clones are kept and a portion is missing. This table has over 100,000 clones, around 85% appearing once. The sequence came from an adult in good health. This material consisted of peripheral blood, taken on day 0 of AZD1222 vaccination.

The CDR3 bases are TGCGCCAGCAGCTTGGCTGACACAGATACGCAGTATTTT. Translated: CASSLADTDTQYF. V is TRBV5-1 and J is TRBJ2-3; D gene ambiguous. Germline-derived CDR1 and CDR2 are SGHRS and YFSETQ. The CDR3 covers 13 residues. V shed 0 bases and J shed 2 bases, with 4 bases lying between them.